A single T cell receptor (beta chain) is shown here with its context. Its antigen is not known. Naive CD8 populations comprised CD45RO-negative cells positively selected for CCR7, excluding terminally differentiated effector memory CD45RA+ cells. The data stem from a study of shared clonotypes between healthy human individuals. Study-wide points: When compared with the clonotypes that were shared by all four sorted-subset donors, the non-shared clonotypes turned out to have lower generation probabilities.

This CDR3 has 14 residues. Per germline, CDR1 SGHDT and CDR2 YYEEEE. Trimming stripped 1 base from V and 4 bases from J, with 11 bases between. In the authors' methods: In the immunoSEQ data, sequences were junction-only and lacked quality scores, so filtering differed. Generated by immunoSEQ multiplex PCR, the TCRdb table keeps only in-frame clones and is missing some. The V and J calls and clone size are taken from that table; D and trimming were inferred from the DNA. The profile shows about 2.2 million clones, just over 90% of them singletons. This TCR derives from a man younger than 35 in good health. Some clones in this sample may be carry-over from other donors' samples. What was sequenced was naive CD8+ T cells from PBMCs. V and J are TRBV5-6 and TRBJ1-2; TRBD1 might be the D (5 bases). The CDR3 here is CASSLQGSSYGYTF. For the CDR3, the DNA is TGTGCCAGCAGCTTGCAGGGCTCGAGCTATGGCTACACCTTC.